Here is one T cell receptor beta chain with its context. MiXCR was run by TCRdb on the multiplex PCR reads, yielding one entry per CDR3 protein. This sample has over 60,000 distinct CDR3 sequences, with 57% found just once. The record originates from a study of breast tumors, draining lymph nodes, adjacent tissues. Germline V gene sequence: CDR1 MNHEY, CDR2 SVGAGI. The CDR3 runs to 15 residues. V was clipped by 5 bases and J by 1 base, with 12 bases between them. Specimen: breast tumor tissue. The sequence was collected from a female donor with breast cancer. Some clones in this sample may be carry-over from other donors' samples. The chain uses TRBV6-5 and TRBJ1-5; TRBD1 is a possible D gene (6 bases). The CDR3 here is CASSKNRVSNQPQHF. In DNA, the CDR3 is TGTGCCAGCAGTAAAAACAGGGTGAGCAATCAGCCCCAGCATTTT.